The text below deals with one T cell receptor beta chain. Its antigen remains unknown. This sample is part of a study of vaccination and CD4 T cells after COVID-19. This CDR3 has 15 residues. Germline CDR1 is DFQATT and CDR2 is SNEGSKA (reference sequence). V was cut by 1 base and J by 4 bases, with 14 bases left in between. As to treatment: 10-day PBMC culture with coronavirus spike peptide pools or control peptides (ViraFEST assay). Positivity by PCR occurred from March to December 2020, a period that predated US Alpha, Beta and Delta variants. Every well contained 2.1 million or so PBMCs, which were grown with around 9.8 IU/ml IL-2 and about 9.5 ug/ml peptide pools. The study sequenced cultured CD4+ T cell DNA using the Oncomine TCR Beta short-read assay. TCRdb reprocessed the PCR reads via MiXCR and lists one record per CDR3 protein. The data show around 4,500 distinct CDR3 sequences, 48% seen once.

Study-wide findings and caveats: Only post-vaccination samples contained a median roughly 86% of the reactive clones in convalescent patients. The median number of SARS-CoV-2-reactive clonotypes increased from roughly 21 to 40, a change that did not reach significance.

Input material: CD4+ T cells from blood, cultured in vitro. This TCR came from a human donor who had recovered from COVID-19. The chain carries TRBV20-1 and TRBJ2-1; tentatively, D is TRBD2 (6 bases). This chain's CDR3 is CSARGLAGRYNEQFF. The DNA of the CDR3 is TGCAGTGCTAGAGGTCTTGCGGGACGATACAATGAGCAGTTCTTC.